The TCR beta chain under discussion was sequenced for a study of T-cell memory formation after mild COVID-19. MiXCR, applied by TCRdb to the 5' RACE reads, yields one record per CDR3 protein. This table has 75,000 to 95,000 distinct CDR3 sequences, more than 12% appearing once. The sample holds many counts of this clonotype. The antigen remains undetermined. The junction had 5 bases not matched to a gene; V was cut back by 8 bases and J by 1 base. Germline CDR1 is LGHNA and CDR2 is YSLEER. This CDR3 has 14 residues. Study-wide results and limits: Chiefly within CM and EM were the contracting CD4+ clones; CD8+ ones were within EMRA.

The sequenced sample was PBMCs or a T cell subset sorted from them (not recorded which). The chain uses TRBV4-3 and TRBJ1-1, with 9 bases that match TRBD1. This TCR came from a man between 18 and 29 years old who had mild COVID-19 (a few samples of this study predate the infection). Cell type and time point are not known. CDR3 in amino acids: CASGRTGENTEAFF. Here the CDR3 DNA reads TGCGCCAGCGGGAGGACAGGGGAGAACACTGAAGCTTTCTTT.